This entry concerns a single T cell receptor (beta chain). The sample originates from a study of T cells in Graves' hyperthyroidism and ophthalmopathy. The TCR beta CDR3 regions underwent amplification using RNA transcripts as the source. Initially, a first-round RT-PCR of the TCR CDR3 employed the HTBI primer set. Using its own MiXCR run on the multiplex PCR reads, TCRdb lists one record per CDR3 protein. The sample has hundreds of thousands of distinct CDR3 sequences, 24% seen once. Germline CDR1 is SEHNR and CDR2 is FQNEAQ (reference sequence). V lost 5 bases, J lost 0 bases, and 7 bases stayed unmatched. The CDR3 loop spans 16 amino acids.

The sample consisted of blood. The clonotype was recovered from a woman aged 40 to 55 with Graves' ophthalmopathy. The gene calls are TRBV7-9 and TRBJ2-5; 9 bases map to TRBD2. The CDR3 sequence: CASSPRGGGNQETQYF. The CDR3 DNA reads TGTGCCAGCAGCCCCCGCGGGGGGGGAAACCAAGAGACCCAGTACTTC.